The clone carrying this T cell receptor beta chain has a count of ten or more. The germline V gene has CDR1 LNHDA and CDR2 SQIVND (reference sequence). V was trimmed by 1 base and J by 0 bases, leaving 10 bases between them. This CDR3 is built from 15 residues. The data derive from a study of T cells in Graves' hyperthyroidism and ophthalmopathy. The investigators amplified TCR beta CDR3 regions from RNA transcripts. Using the HTBI primer set, a first-round RT-PCR was run on the TCR CDR3. Using its own MiXCR run on the multiplex PCR reads, TCRdb lists one record per CDR3 protein. The profile shows about 420,000 distinct CDR3 sequences, around a sixth of them singletons.

The chain has TRBV19 and TRBJ2-7, with D possibly TRBD2 on 5 matching bases. The sequenced material came from blood. This receptor was identified in a woman under 30 with Graves' hyperthyroidism. The CDR3 sequence is CASSIGTGISYEQYF. For the CDR3, the DNA is TGTGCCAGTAGTATAGGGACGGGAATCTCCTACGAGCAGTACTTC.